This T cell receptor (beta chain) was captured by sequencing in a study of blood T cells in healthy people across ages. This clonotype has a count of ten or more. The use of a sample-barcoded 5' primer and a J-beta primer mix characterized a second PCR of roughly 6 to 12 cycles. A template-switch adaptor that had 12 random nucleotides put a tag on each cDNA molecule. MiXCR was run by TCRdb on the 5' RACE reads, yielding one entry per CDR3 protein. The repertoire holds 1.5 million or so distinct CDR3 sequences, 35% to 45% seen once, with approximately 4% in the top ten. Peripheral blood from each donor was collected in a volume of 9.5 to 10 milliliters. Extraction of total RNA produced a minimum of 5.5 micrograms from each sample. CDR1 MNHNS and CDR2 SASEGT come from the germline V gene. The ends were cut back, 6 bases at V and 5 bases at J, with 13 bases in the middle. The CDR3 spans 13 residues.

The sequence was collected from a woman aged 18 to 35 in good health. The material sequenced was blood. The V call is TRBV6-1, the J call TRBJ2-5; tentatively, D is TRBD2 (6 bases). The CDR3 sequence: CASSIPGRETQYF. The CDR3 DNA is TGTGCCAGCAGCATTCCGGGGAGGGAGACCCAGTACTTC.